These T cell receptor beta chains were read from a single sample in a study of OX40 agonist ivuxolimab in advanced cancers. The table came from immunoSEQ multiplex PCR; TCRdb's copy has only in-frame clones and leaves some out. Of 40,000 or so clones listed, around four fifths are singletons. Sequencing used CD4+ or CD8+ T cells sorted from blood, obtained in a trial of the OX40 agonist ivuxolimab. These receptors all come from an adult with an advanced solid tumor such as melanoma, head and neck, liver or kidney cancer. Each CDR3 is given without its conserved first and last residue.

TRBV28,ASSFESSGNEQF
TRBV12-1,ASRAGANVLT
TRBV27,ASSLGPNTEAF
TRBV19,ASREGGFTFEAF
TRBV11-3,ASSSQGDEQF
TRBV7-9,ASSLAGRYEQY
TRBV5-1,ASSWGLAGASYNEQF
TRBV10-3,AISRTSGDSQETQY
TRBV27,ASSSTGTTDPEY
TRBV7-9,ASSSTGDSLPSTDTQY
TRBV28,ASSLWGANTEAF
TRBV28,ASSLSIGGPYEQY
TRBV6-5,ASSYSDRESLNEQF
TRBV6-6,ASSREDPHEQF
TRBV10-3,AISPSGGRDEQF
TRBV11-3,ASSAETSGRGYEQF
TRBV7-9,ASRPPSGRAPYEQY
TRBV6-6,ASNRDRGTNQPQH